This T cell receptor (beta chain) was recovered during a study of T cell responses to AZD1222 COVID-19 vaccine. CDR3 length: 14 amino acids. Trimming pared 3 bases from V and 6 bases from J, leaving 15 bases between. The V gene's germline CDR1 is SGHTA and CDR2 FQGNSA. A remark on this clone: Its specificity is not known.

Whole-study findings and limits: Among spike-specific TCRs, nearly half reportedly target unmutated variant regions. Spike-specific TCR breadth and depth both grew after two AZD1222 doses.

Profiling relied on immunoSEQ multiplex PCR, and the TCRdb table lists in-frame clones only, not all of them. The table lists about 130,000 clones, just over 85% of them singletons. The source of this sequence is an adult in good health. The rearrangement uses TRBV7-2 and TRBJ2-7; either TRBD1 or TRBD2 may fit D (6 bases each). The source material was peripheral blood, sampled on day 0 of AZD1222 vaccination. The CDR3 coding sequence is TGTGCCAGCAGCTTCCGCAGGGGAGGCTCCGAGCAGTACTTC. This sequence encodes CASSFRRGGSEQYF.